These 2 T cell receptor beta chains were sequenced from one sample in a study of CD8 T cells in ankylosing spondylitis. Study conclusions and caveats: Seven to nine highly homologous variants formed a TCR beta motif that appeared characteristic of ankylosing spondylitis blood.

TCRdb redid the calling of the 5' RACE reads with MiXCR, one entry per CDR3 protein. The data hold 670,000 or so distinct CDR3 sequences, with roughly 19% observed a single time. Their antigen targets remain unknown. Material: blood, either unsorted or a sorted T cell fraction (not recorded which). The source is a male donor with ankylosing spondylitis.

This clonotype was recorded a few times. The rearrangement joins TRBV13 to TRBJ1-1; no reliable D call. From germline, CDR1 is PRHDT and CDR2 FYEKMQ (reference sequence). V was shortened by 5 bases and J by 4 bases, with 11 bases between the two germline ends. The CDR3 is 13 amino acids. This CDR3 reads CASSETRGTEAFF. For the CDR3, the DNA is TGTGCCAGCAGCGAGACCAGAGGCACTGAAGCTTTCTTT.

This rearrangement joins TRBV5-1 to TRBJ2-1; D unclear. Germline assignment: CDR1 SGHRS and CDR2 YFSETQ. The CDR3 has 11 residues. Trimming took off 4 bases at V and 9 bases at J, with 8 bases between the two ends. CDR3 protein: CASSVVGEQFF. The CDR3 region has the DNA TGCGCCAGCAGCGTCGTGGGTGAGCAGTTCTTC.